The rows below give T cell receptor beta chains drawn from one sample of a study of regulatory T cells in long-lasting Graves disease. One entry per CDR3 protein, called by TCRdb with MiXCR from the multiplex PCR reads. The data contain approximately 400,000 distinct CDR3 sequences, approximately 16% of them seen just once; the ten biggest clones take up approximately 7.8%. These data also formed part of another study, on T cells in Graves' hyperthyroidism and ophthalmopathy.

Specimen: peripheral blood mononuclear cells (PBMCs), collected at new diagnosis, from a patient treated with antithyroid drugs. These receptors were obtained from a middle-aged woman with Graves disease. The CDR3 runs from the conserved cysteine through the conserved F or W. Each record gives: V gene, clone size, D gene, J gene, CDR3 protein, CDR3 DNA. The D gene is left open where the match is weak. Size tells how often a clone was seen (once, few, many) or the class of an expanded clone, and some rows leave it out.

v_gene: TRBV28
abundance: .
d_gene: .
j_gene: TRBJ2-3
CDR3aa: CASSFDSPTDTQYF
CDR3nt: TGTGCCAGCAGTTTCGACAGCCCCACAGATACGCAGTATTTT

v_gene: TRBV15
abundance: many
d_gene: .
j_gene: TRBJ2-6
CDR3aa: CATSRAVFESGANVLTF
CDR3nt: TGTGCCACCAGCAGAGCGGTCTTTGAATCTGGGGCCAACGTCCTGACTTTC

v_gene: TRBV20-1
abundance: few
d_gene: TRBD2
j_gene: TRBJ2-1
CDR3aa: CSAGLAGSTYNEQFF
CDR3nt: TGCAGTGCGGGACTAGCGGGAAGTACCTACAATGAGCAGTTCTTC

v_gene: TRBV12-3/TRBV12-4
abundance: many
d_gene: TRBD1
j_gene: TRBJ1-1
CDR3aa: CASSLKGARNTEAFF
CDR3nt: TGTGCCAGCAGTTTAAAGGGGGCTCGGAACACTGAAGCTTTCTTT

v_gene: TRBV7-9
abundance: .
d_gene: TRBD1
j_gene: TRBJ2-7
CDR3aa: CASGPGTGLYEQYF
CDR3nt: TGTGCCAGCGGTCCCGGGACAGGGCTATACGAGCAGTACTTC

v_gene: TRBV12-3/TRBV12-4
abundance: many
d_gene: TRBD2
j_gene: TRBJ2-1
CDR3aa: CASGLAGYNEQFF
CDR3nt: TGTGCCAGCGGACTAGCGGGATACAATGAGCAGTTCTTC

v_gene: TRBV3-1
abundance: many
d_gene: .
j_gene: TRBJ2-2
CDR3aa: CASSQVDGELFF
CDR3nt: TGTGCCAGCAGCCAAGTTGACGGGGAGCTGTTTTTT

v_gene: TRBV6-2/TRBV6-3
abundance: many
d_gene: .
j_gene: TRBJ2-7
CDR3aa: CASSYAQAYEQYF
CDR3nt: TGTGCCAGCAGTTATGCTCAGGCCTACGAGCAGTACTTC

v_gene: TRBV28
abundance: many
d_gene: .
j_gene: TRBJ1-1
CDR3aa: CASSLYRSNTEAFF
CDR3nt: TGTGCCAGCAGTTTATATCGGTCGAACACTGAAGCTTTCTTT

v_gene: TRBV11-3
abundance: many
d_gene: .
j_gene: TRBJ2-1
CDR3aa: CASSLVGNNEQFF
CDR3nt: TGTGCCAGCAGCTTAGTCGGGAACAATGAGCAGTTCTTC

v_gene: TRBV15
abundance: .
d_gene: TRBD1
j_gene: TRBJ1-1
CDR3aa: CATSREGQGAFDTEAFF
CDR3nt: TGTGCCACCAGCAGAGAGGGACAGGGGGCTTTCGACACTGAAGCTTTCTTT

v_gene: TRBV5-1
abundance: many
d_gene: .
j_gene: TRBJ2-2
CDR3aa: CASRMGLQGGELFF
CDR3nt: TGCGCCAGCAGGATGGGACTCCAAGGAGGGGAGCTGTTTTTT

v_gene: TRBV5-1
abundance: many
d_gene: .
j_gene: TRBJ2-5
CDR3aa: CASSRVGNQETQYF
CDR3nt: TGCGCCAGCAGCCGCGTGGGGAACCAAGAGACCCAGTACTTC

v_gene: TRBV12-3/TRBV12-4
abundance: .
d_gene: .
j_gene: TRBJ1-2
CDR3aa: CASREGPGRDGYAF
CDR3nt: TGTGCCAGCAGAGAAGGACCAGGGCGAGATGGCTACGCCTTC

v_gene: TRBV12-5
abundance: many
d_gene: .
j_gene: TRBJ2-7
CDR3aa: CASGLGGTLGYEQYF
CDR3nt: TGTGCTAGTGGTTTGGGAGGGACGCTGGGCTACGAGCAGTACTTC